A selection of T cell receptor beta chains follows, all from one sample in a study of cytomegalovirus exposure and HLA in healthy donors. Sequenced by immunoSEQ multiplex PCR; TCRdb stores in-frame clones only, minus some. The table lists some 130,000 clones, about 70% of them singletons. Sample: PBMCs. All receptors come from a woman aged 60 to 75 in good health and CMV-seropositive. The CDR3 runs from the conserved cysteine through the conserved F or W.

j_call: TRBJ2-5; v_call: TRBV18; cdr3_aa: CASSSTGGREETQYF
j_call: TRBJ2-1; v_call: TRBV27; cdr3_aa: CASSDLAGGPYNEQFF
j_call: TRBJ1-5; v_call: TRBV27; cdr3_aa: CASSFDPQRGNQPQHF
j_call: TRBJ1-2; v_call: TRBV6-5; cdr3_aa: CASRLAGGIYGYTF
j_call: TRBJ2-6; v_call: TRBV6-5; cdr3_aa: CASSNTGTGANVLTF
j_call: TRBJ2-7; v_call: TRBV7-2; cdr3_aa: CASSLASWDKEQYF
j_call: TRBJ1-2; v_call: TRBV11-2; cdr3_aa: CASSAGGDDYGYTF
j_call: TRBJ2-7; v_call: TRBV19; cdr3_aa: CASSSPGDSYEQYF
j_call: TRBJ2-6; v_call: TRBV6-6; cdr3_aa: CASIRGPRSGANVLTF
j_call: TRBJ1-1; v_call: TRBV7-8; cdr3_aa: CASSLSGTEAFF